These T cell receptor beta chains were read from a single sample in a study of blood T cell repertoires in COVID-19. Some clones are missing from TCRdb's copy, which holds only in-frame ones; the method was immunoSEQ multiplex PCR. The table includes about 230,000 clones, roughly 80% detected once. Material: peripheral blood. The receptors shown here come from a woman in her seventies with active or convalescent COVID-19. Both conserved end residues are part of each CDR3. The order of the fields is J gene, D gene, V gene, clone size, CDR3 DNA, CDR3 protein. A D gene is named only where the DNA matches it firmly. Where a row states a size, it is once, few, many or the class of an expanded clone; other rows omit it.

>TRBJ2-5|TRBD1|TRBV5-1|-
TGCGCCAGCAGCTTGGGGGGACAGGGTTCGGAGACCCAGTACTTC
CASSLGGQGSETQYF
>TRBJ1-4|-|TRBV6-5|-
TGTGCCAGCAGTCCTTACAGGTCAACTAATGAAAAACTGTTTTTT
CASSPYRSTNEKLFF
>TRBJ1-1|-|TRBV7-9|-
TGTGCCAGCAGCTCAGTGACGGGGGGACGATCAGCTTTCTTT
CASSSVTGGRSAFF
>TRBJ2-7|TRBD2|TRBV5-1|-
TGCGCCAGCAGCTTGGCCGGGCGGGAGACACACGAGCAGTACTTC
CASSLAGRETHEQYF
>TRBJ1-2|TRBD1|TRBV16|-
TGTGCCAGCAGCCATAACGACAGGGAGGCTGGCTACACCTTC
CASSHNDREAGYTF
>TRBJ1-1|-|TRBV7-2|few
TGTGCCAGCAGTCGACAAAGCGACGGAGGTGAAGCTTTCTTT
CASSRQSDGGEAFF
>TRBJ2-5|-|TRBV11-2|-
TGTGCCAGCAGCTCTGTGGGGCAGGGGGAGACCCAGTACTTC
CASSSVGQGETQYF
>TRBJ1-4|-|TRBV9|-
TGTGCCAGCAGCGTAAATTCAGGGTTAAGCGAAAAACTGTTTTTT
CASSVNSGLSEKLFF
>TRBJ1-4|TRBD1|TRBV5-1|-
TGCGCCAGCAGCATCCGTGGGACAGGGGGTAATGAAAAACTGTTTTTT
CASSIRGTGGNEKLFF
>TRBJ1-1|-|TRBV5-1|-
TGCGCCAGCAGCTTGGCCCCTAGAGGGAACACTGAAGCTTTCTTT
CASSLAPRGNTEAFF
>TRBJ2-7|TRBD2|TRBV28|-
TGTGCCAGCAGTTTACAGGGACTAGCGGGCTTCTTC
CASSLQGLAGFF
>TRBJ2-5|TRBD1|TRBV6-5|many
TGTGCCAGCAGTTACTCGGGGACAGGGGGGAGGGAGACCCAGTACTTC
CASSYSGTGGRETQYF
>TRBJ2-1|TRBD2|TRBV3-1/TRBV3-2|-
TGTGCCAGCAGCCAAGAGGGGACTAGCAATGAGCAGTTCTTC
CASSQEGTSNEQFF
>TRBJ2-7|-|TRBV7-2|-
TGTGCCAGCAGCTTCGGACTCTACGAGCAGTACTTC
CASSFGLYEQYF
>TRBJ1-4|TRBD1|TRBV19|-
TGTGCCAGTAGCTCTGGACAGGTCGGTGAAAAACTGTTTTTT
CASSSGQVGEKLFF
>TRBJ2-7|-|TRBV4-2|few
TGTGCCAGCAGCCAAGATCTACTAGCCCACGAGCAGTACTTC
CASSQDLLAHEQYF
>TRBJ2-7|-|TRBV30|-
TGTGCCTGGAGTGGCCGTCAGCGAACCTCCTACGAGCAGTACTTC
CAWSGRQRTSYEQYF
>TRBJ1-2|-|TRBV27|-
TGTGCCAGCAGTTTAGGGGCCCTGGGCTACACCTTC
CASSLGALGYTF
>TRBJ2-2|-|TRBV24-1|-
TGTGCCACCAGTGATTTCTACGGGGAGCTGTTTTTT
CATSDFYGELFF
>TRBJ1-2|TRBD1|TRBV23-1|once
TGCGCCAGCAGCAAGACAGGGGCCATTATTAACTATGGCTACACCTTC
CASSKTGAIINYGYTF
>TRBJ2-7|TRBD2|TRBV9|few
TGTGCCAGCAGCGTAGGGTCTAGCGGGGTCCTGTCACACGAGCAGTACTTC
CASSVGSSGVLSHEQYF
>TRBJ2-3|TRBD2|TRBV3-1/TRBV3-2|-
TGTGCCAGCAGCCAAGATGGGGTAGCGGGGACGACAGATACGCAGTATTTT
CASSQDGVAGTTDTQYF
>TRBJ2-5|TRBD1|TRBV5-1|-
TGCGCCAGCAGACCACAACTGGGACAGCAAGAGACCCAGTACTTC
CASRPQLGQQETQYF
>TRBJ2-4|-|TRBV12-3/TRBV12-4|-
TGTGCCAGCAGCCTAGGAAGCATTCAGTACTTC
CASSLGSIQYF
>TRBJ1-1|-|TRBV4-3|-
TGCGCCAGCAGCCAAGATCTCAGGGCCTCTGAAGCTTTCTTT
CASSQDLRASEAFF
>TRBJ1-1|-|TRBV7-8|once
TGTGCCAGCAGCCTTGAATCGGGCACTGAAGCTTTCTTT
CASSLESGTEAFF
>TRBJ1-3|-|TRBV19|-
TGTGCCAGTAGTATATCCGGAGTCTCTGGAAACACCATATATTTT
CASSISGVSGNTIYF
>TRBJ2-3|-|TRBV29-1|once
TGCAGCCCCGGGAGTAGGTCAGATACGCAGTATTTT
CSPGSRSDTQYF
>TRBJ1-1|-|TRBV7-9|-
TGTGCCAGCAGCTTAGAGGGGCGAGGGAACACTGAAGCTTTCTTT
CASSLEGRGNTEAFF
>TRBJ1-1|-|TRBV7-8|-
TGTGCCAGCAGCTTATACATGAACACTGAAGCTTTCTTT
CASSLYMNTEAFF
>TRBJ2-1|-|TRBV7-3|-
TGTGCCAGCAGCTTAGGCGGGGGCCCCTACAATGAGCAGTTCTTC
CASSLGGGPYNEQFF
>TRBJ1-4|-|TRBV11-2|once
TGTGCCAGCAGCTCCGGGGTACGGGAAAAACTGTTTTTT
CASSSGVREKLFF
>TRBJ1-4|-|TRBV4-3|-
TGCGCCAGCAGCCAAGATGGGTGGAGCCTTCACGAGAAAGAACTGTTTTTT
CASSQDGWSLHEKELFF
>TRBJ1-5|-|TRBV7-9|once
TGTGCCAGCAGCTCCCTAGGACAGCCTAATCAGCCCCAGCATTTT
CASSSLGQPNQPQHF
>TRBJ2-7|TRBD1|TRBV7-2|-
TGTGCCAGCAGCTTGCCGGGACAGGGCGCGTACGAGCAGTACTTC
CASSLPGQGAYEQYF
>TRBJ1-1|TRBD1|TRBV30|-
TGTGCCTGGACAGACCAATGGACAGGGAACACTGAAGCTTTCTTT
CAWTDQWTGNTEAFF
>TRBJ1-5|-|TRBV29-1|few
TGCAGCGTTGTCCTTTCAGGGGTCGGGTTTAATCAGCCCCAGCATTTT
CSVVLSGVGFNQPQHF
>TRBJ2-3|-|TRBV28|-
TGTGCCAGCAATCTCAGGCAGAAAGATACGCAGTATTTT
CASNLRQKDTQYF
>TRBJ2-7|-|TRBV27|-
TGTGCCAGCAGTCTCAACGGGGACTCCTACGAGCAGTACTTC
CASSLNGDSYEQYF
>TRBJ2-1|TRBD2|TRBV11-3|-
TGTGCCAGCAGCTTAGCCCCCGAGCGGGGGGGCAACAATGAGCAGTTCTTC
CASSLAPERGGNNEQFF
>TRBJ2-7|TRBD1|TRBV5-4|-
TGTGCCAGCAGCCCAACCGGGACAGGGAGGCTCGAGCAGTACTTC
CASSPTGTGRLEQYF
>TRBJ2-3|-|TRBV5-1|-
TGCGCCAGCAGCCCTAGGGCAGGGGCGGCAGATACGCAGTATTTT
CASSPRAGAADTQYF
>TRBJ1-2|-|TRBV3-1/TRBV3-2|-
TGTGCCAGCAGCCAACCACAGGGTTCAAGTGGCTACACCTTC
CASSQPQGSSGYTF
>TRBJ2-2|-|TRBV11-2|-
TGTGCCAGCAGCTCCTTGGACAATCCCGGGGAGCTGTTTTTT
CASSSLDNPGELFF
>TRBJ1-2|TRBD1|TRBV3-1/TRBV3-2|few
TGTGCCAGCAGCCCTCTAGCCAGGGCAGGGGGCTATGGCTACACCTTC
CASSPLARAGGYGYTF
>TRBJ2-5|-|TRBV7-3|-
TGTGCCAGCAGCTTGAGAGGCCCACAAGAGACCCAGTACTTC
CASSLRGPQETQYF
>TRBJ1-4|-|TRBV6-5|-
TGTGCCAGCAGTTACTCTGAGAGCAGCGGAAAACTGTTTTTT
CASSYSESSGKLFF
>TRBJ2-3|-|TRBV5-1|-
TGCGCCAGCTCCGCCGACAGTAGCACAGATACGCAGTATTTT
CASSADSSTDTQYF